This TCR beta chain originates from a study of PD-L1 blockade in urothelial cancer. The study, taken as a whole, reports: Durable-benefit patients expanded tumor-associated blood clones more at 3 weeks.

Deletions cut 1 base from V and 9 bases from J, with 15 bases between. Per germline, CDR1 WSHSY and CDR2 SAAADI. The CDR3 runs 14 residues. With respect to this clone: The target antigen is unknown.

Time point defined: pretreatment peripheral blood. Generated by immunoSEQ multiplex PCR, the TCRdb table keeps only in-frame clones and is missing some. The sample yields some 90,000 clones, approximately 88% seen once. Specimen: PBMCs, collected around atezolizumab (anti-PD-L1) treatment. The TCR originated in a woman older than 75 with urothelial cancer. This chain uses TRBV10-2 with TRBJ1-1, with no clear D. CDR3 loop: CASSEWERGIKAFF. For the CDR3, the DNA is TGCGCCAGCAGTGAGTGGGAGAGAGGTATTAAAGCTTTCTTT.